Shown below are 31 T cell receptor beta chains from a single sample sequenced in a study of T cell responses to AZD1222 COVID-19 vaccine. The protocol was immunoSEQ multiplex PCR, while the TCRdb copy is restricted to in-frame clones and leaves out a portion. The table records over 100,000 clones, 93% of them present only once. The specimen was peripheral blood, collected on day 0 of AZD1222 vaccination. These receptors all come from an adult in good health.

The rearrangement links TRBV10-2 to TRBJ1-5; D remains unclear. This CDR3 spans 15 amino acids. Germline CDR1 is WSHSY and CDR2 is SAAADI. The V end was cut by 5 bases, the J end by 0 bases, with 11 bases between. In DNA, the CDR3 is TGCGCCAGCAGTAGGTCAGAGTATAGCAATCAGCCCCAGCATTTT. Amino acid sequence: CASSRSEYSNQPQHF.

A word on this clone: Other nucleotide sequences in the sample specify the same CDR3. CDR3 DNA sequence: TGCGCCAGCAGCTTGGGAGTGAACACTGAAGCTTTCTTT. Its translation is CASSLGVNTEAFF. The chain combines TRBV5-1 with TRBJ1-1; D gene unclear. The V and J ends lost 0 bases and 0 bases respectively, with 3 bases between them. Per the germline V gene, CDR1 is SGHRS and CDR2 is YFSETQ. The CDR3 contains 13 residues.

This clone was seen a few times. CDR3 bases: TGTGCCAGCAGTTGGACTGATGAGCAGTTCTTC. This sequence encodes CASSWTDEQFF. The chain links TRBV28 to TRBJ2-1; a possible D gene is TRBD2 (5 bases). With 4 bases removed from V and 8 bases from J, the gap between germline ends came to 6 bases. The V gene's germline CDR1 is MDHEN and CDR2 SYDVKM. CDR3 length: 11 amino acids. Full variable domain (remainder filled in from reference TRBV28 and TRBJ2-1): DVKVTQSSRYLVKRTGEKVFLECVQDMDHENMFWYRQDPGLGLRLIYFSYDVKMKEKGDIPEGYSVSREKKERFSLILESASTNQTSMYLCASSWTDEQFFGPGTRLTVL.

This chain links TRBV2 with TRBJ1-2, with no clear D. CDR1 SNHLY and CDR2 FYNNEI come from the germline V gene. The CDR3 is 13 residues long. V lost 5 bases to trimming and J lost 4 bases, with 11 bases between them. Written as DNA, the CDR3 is TGTGCCAGCAGTCCCGGGCCACGCTATGGCTACACCTTC. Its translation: CASSPGPRYGYTF.

CDR3 coding DNA: TGTGCCAGCTCGGCAAACAGGGGGCAAGGTGAGCAGTTCTTC. Its translation: CASSANRGQGEQFF. The rearrangement uses TRBV18 and TRBJ2-1, with 9 bases fitting TRBD1. Germline V lookup: CDR1 KGHSH, CDR2 LQKENI. CDR3 length equals 14 residues. The V segment lost 6 bases and the J segment 9 bases; nucleotides outside the gene matches: 9.

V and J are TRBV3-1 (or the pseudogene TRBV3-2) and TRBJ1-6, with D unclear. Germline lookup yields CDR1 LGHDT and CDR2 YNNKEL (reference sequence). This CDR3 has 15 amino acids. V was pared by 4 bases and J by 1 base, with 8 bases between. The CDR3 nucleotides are TGTGCCAGCAGCCCCAGCGATTCCTATAATTCACCCCTCCACTTT. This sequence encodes CASSPSDSYNSPLHF.

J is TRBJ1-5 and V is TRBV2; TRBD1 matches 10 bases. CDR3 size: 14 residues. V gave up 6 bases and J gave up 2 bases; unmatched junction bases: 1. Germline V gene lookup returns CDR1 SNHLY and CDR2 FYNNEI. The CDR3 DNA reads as TGTGCCAGCAGCGGGACAGGGGGCAATCAGCCCCAGCATTTT. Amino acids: CASSGTGGNQPQHF.

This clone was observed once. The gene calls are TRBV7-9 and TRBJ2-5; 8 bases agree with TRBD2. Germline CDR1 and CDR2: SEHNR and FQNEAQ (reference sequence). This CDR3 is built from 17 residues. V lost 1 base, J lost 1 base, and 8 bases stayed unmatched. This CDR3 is CASSLGEAGEVQETQYF. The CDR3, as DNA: TGTGCCAGCAGCTTAGGGGAAGCGGGAGAGGTCCAAGAGACCCAGTACTTC. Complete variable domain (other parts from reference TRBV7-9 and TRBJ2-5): DTGVSQNPRHKITKRGQNVTFRCDPISEHNRLYWYRQTLGQGPEFLTYFQNEAQLEKSRLLSDRFSAERPKGSFSTLEIQRTEQGDSAMYLCASSLGEAGEVQETQYFGPGTRLLVL.

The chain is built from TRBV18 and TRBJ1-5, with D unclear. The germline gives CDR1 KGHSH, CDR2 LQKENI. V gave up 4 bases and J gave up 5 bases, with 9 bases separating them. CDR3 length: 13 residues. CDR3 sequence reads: CASSRDGDQPQHF. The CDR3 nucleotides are TGTGCCAGCTCACGTGACGGGGATCAGCCCCAGCATTTT.

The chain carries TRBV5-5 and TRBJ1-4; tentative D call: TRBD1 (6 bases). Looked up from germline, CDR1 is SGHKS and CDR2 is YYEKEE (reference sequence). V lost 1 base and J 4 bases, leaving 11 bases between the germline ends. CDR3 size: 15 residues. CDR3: CASSLWPQGNEKLFF. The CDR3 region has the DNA TGTGCCAGCAGCTTGTGGCCACAGGGTAATGAAAAACTGTTTTTT.

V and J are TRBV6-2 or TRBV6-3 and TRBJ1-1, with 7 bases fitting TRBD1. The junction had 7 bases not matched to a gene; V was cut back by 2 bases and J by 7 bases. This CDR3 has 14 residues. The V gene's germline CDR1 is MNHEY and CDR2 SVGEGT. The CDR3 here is CASSYGTDYSEAFF. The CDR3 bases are TGTGCCAGCAGTTACGGGACAGATTATAGTGAAGCTTTCTTT.

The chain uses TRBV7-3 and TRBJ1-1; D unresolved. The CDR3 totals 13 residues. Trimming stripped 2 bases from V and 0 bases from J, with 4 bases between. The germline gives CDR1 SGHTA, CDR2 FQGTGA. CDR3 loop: CASSLLVNTEAFF. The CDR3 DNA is TGTGCCAGCAGCTTACTTGTGAACACTGAAGCTTTCTTT.

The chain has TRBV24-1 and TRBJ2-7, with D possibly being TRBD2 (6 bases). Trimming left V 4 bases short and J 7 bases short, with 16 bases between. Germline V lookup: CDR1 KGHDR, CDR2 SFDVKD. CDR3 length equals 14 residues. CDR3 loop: CATSDSGGAEEQYF. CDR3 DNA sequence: TGTGCCACCAGTGACTCCGGGGGAGCGGAAGAGCAGTACTTC.

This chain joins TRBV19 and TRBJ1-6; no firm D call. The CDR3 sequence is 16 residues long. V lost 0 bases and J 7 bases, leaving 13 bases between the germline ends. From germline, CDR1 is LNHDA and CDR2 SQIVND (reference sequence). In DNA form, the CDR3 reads TGTGCCAGTAGTATAGATCTGGCCCGGGCCAATTCACCCCTCCACTTT. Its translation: CASSIDLARANSPLHF. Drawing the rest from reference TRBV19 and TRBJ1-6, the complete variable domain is DGGITQSPKYLFRKEGQNVTLSCEQNLNHDAMYWYRQDPGQGLRLIYYSQIVNDFQKGDIAEGYSVSREKKESFPLTVTSAQKNPTAFYLCASSIDLARANSPLHFGNGTRLTVT.

Written as DNA, the CDR3 is TGTGCCAGCAGCCCAGCCGGACAGGATCGGTTAAGCAATCAGCCCCAGCATTTT. Amino acid sequence: CASSPAGQDRLSNQPQHF. This chain joins TRBV21-1 and TRBJ1-5; the table's TRBD1 call for D was not verified on the DNA. TRBV21-1 is classified as a pseudogene. This CDR3 is 18 amino acids long.

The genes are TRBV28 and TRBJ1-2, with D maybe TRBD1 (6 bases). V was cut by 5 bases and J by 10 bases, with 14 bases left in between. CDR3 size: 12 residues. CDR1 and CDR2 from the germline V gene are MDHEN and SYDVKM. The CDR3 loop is CASSHGDMPYTF. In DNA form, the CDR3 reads TGTGCCAGCAGTCACGGGGACATGCCCTACACCTTC.

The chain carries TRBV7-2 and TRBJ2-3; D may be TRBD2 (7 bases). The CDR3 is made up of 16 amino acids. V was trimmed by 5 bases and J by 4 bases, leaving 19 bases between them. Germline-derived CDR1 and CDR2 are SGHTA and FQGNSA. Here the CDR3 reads CASSNEGGMGADTQYF. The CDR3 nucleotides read TGTGCCAGCAGCAACGAGGGGGGGATGGGCGCAGATACGCAGTATTTT.

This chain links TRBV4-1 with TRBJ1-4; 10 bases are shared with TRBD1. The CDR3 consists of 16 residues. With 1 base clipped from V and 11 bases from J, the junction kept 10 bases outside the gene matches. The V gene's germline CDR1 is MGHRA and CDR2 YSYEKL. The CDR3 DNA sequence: TGCGCCAGCAGCCAAGGCCGGGGGACAGGGGTAACGAAACTGTTTTTT. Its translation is CASSQGRGTGVTKLFF.

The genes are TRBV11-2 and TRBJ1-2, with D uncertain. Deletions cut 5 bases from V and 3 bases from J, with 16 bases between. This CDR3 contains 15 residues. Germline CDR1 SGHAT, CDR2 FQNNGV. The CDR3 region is CASSLRPGIHYGYTF. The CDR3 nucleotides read TGTGCCAGCAGCCTAAGGCCGGGGATCCACTATGGCTACACCTTC.

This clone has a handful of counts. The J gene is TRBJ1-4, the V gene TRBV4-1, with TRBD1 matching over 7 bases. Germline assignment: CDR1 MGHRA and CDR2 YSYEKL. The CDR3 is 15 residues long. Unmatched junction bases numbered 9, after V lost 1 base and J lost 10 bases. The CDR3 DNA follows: TGCGCCAGCAGCCAAGTTGGGACAGCGTTCGGAAAACTGTTTTTT. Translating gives CASSQVGTAFGKLFF.

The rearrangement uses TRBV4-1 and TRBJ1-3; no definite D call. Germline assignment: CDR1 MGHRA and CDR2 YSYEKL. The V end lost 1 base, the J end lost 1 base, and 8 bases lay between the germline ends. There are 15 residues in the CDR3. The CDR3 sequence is CASSQARGSGNTIYF. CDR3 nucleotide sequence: TGCGCCAGCAGCCAAGCGCGGGGTTCTGGAAACACCATATATTTT.

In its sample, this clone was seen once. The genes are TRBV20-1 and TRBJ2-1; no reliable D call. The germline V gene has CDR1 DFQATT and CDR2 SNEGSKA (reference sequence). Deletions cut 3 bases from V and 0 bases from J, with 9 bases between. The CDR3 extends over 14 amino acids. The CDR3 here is CSASPRISYNEQFF. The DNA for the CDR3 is TGCAGTGCTAGTCCCCGGATCTCCTACAATGAGCAGTTCTTC.

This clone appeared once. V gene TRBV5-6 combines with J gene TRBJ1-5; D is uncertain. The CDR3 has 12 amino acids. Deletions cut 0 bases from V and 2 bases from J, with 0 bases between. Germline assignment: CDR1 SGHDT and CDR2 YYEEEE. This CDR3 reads CASSLGNQPQHF. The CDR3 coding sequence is TGTGCCAGCAGCTTGGGCAATCAGCCCCAGCATTTT.

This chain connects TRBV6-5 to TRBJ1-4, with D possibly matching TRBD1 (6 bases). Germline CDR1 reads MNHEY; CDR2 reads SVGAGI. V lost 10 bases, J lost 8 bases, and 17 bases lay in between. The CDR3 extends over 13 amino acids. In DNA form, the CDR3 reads TGTGCCACCCCGGGGGCCAAGAAGGAAAAACTGTTTTTT. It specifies CATPGAKKEKLFF.

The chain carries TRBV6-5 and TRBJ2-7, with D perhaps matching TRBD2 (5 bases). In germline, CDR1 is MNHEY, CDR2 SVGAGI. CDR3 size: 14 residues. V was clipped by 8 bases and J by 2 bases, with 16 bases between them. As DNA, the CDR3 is TGTGCCAGCCGACCTCCCCGGGGAACCTACGAGCAGTACTTC. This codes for CASRPPRGTYEQYF.

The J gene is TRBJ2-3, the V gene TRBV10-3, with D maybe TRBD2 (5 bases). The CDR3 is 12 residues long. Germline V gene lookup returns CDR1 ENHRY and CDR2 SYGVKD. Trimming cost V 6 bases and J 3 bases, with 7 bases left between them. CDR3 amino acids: CAIRRETDTQYF. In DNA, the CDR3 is TGTGCCATCAGGAGGGAGACAGATACGCAGTATTTT.

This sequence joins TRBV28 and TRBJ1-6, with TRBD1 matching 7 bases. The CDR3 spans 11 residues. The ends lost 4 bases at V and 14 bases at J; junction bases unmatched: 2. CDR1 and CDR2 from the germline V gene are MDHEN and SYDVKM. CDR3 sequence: CASSSTGTLHF. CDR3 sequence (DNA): TGTGCCAGCAGTTCGACAGGGACCCTCCACTTT.

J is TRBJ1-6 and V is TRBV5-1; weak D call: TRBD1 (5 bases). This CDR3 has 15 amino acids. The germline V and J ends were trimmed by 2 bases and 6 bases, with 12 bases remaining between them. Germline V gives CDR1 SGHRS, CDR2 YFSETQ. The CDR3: CASSFQGTVNSPLHF. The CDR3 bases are TGCGCCAGCAGCTTTCAGGGAACGGTTAATTCACCCCTCCACTTT.

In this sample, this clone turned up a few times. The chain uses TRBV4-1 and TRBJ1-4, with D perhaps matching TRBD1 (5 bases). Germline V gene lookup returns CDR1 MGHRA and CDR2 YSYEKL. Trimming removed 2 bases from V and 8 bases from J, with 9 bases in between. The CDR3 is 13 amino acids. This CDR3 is CASSQQGWEKLFF. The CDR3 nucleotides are TGCGCCAGCAGCCAACAGGGATGGGAAAAACTGTTTTTT.

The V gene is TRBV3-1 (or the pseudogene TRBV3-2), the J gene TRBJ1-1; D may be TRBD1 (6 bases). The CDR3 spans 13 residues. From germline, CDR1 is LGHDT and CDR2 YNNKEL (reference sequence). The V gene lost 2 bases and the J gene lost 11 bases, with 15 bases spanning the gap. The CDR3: CASSQQGKFEAFF. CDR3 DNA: TGTGCCAGCAGCCAACAGGGGAAGTTCGAGGCTTTCTTT.

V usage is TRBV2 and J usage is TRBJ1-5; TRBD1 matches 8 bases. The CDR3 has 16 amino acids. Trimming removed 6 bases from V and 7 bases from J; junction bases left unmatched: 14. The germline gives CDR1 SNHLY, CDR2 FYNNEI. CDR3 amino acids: CASRERAGGRGQPQHF. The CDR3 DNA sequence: TGTGCCAGCAGGGAAAGGGCAGGGGGCCGGGGACAGCCCCAGCATTTT.